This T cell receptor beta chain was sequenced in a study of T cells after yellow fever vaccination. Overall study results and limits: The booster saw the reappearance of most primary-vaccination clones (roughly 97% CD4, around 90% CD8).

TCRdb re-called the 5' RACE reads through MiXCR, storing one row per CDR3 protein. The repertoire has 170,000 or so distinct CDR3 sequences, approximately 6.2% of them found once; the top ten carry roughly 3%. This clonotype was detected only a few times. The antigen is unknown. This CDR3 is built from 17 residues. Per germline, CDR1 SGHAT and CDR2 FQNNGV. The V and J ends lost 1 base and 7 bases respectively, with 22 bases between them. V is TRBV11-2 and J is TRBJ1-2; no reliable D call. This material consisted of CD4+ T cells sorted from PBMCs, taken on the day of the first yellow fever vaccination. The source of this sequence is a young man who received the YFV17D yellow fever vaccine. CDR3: CASSLGRGGNPDSGYTF. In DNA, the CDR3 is TGTGCCAGCAGCTTAGGGCGCGGCGGAAACCCAGATAGTGGCTACACCTTC. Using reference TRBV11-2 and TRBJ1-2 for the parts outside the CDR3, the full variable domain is EAGVAQSPRYKIIEKRQSVAFWCNPISGHATLYWYQQILGQGPKLLIQFQNNGVVDDSQLPKDRFSAERLKGVDSTLKIQPAKLEDSAVYLCASSLGRGGNPDSGYTFGSGTRLTVV.